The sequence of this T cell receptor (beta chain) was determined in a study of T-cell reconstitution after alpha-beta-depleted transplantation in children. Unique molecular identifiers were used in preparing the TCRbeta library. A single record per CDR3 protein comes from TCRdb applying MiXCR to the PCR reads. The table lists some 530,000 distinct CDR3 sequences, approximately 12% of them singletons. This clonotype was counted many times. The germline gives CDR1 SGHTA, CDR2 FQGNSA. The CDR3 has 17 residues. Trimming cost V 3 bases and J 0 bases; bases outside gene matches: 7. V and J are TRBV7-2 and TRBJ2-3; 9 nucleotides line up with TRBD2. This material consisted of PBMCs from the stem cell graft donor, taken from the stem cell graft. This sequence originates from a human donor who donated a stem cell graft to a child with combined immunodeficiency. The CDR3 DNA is TGTGCCAGCAGCTTCAGCGGGGGGATCAGAAGCACAGATACGCAGTATTTT. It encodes CASSFSGGIRSTDTQYF.